This T cell receptor beta chain originates from a study of T-cell reconstitution after alpha-beta-depleted transplantation in children. The CDR3 extends over 13 amino acids. Trimming shortened V by 0 bases and J by 3 bases, and 6 bases separated the two germline ends. Looked up from germline, CDR1 is LGHNA and CDR2 is YNFKEQ. Unique molecular identifiers tagged the TCRbeta library. TCRdb called the PCR reads again in MiXCR, with one record for every CDR3 protein. The data hold hundreds of thousands of distinct CDR3 sequences, with about 17% observed a single time. Broader study findings: Once a year had passed after transplant, T-cell counts and diversity came mostly from newly produced T cells.

This clonotype came up a few times. Its target is not known. The sequences come from PBMCs, mostly from graft donor cells, collected 360 days after TCRalphabeta/CD19-depleted stem cell transplant. This chain joins TRBV4-2 and TRBJ2-7; D unclear. The TCR comes from a male patient aged 2-9 years who had a stem cell transplant for acute lymphoblastic leukemia, so the T cells may come from the graft donor. For the CDR3, the DNA is TGTGCCAGCAGCCAAGAGAACAACTACGAGCAGTACTTC. This encodes CASSQENNYEQYF.